This TCR beta chain was recovered during a study of blood T cells in healthy people across ages. Germline V gene lookup returns CDR1 LGHDT and CDR2 YNNKEL (reference sequence). With V trimmed by 2 bases and J by 2 bases, 6 bases remained unmatched. The CDR3 has 16 amino acids. This clonotype was counted between two and nine times. With a J-beta primer mix and a sample-barcoded 5' primer, a second PCR ran about 7 to 11 cycles. TCRdb analysed the 5' RACE reads with MiXCR anew, one entry per CDR3 protein. This sample has just under 750,000 distinct CDR3 sequences, with 20% to 25% found just once. The clonotype comes from a man in his sixties or seventies in good health. The sequenced sample consisted of blood. The V and J genes are TRBV3-1 and TRBJ2-3; 8 nucleotides align to TRBD1. CDR3 DNA sequence: TGTGCCAGCAGCCAACTGGGGACAGGTACCACAGATACGCAGTATTTT. Its protein product is CASSQLGTGTTDTQYF.